This T cell receptor beta chain is drawn from a study of early T cells in non-severe SARS-CoV-2 infection. Study information: Sequencing was performed on bulk RNA from unsorted whole blood, leaving chains unpaired.

General observations from the study: VDJdb-based annotation leaned toward anti-spike CD8 responses and missed private and CD4 specificities.

This clonotype turned up a few times. Its antigen is currently unknown. Each single cDNA molecule received a unique molecular identifier. TCRdb re-derived calls from the 5' RACE reads in MiXCR, one entry per CDR3 protein. Among under 85,000 distinct CDR3 sequences listed, 11% were seen once. Trimming took off 0 bases at V and 7 bases at J, with 13 bases between the two ends. The CDR3 is 14 residues long. The V gene's germline CDR1 is DFQATT and CDR2 SNEGSKA (reference sequence). The starting material was whole blood, obtained at baseline. The sequence came from an adult who was a healthcare worker with PCR-confirmed SARS-CoV-2 infection or an uninfected control (not recorded which). The rearrangement uses TRBV20-1 and TRBJ1-5; D remains ambiguous. The CDR3 here is CSARDPRTLQPQHF. Written as DNA, the CDR3 is TGCAGTGCTAGAGATCCCAGGACGTTGCAGCCCCAGCATTTT.